These 9 T cell receptor beta chains were all obtained from the same sample, sequenced in a study of T-cell memory formation after mild COVID-19. Each CDR3 protein gets one entry after TCRdb re-called the 5' RACE reads with MiXCR. In the table there are about 620,000 distinct CDR3 sequences, about a sixth of which are singletons. The source material was PBMCs or a T cell subset sorted from them (not recorded which). All receptors derive from an adult woman who had mild COVID-19 (a few samples of this study predate the infection). Cell type and time point are not known.

The chain has TRBV4-2 and TRBJ2-5; no clear D. V lost 4 bases and J 5 bases, leaving 11 bases between the germline ends. Germline V gene sequence: CDR1 LGHNA, CDR2 YNFKEQ. The CDR3 runs 13 residues. Written as DNA, the CDR3 is TGTGCCAGCAGCCGTTCGGTGACTGAGACCCAGTACTTC. Its protein is CASSRSVTETQYF.

This clonotype appeared a few times. The chain has TRBV25-1 and TRBJ2-5; 10 bases are a match to TRBD1. Germline values: CDR1 MGHDK, CDR2 SYGVNS. The CDR3 has 12 residues. The junction had 4 bases not matched to a gene; V was cut back by 2 bases and J by 13 bases. CDR3 DNA sequence: TGTGCCAGCAGTGAACCCGGGACAGGGGCGTACTTC. It codes for CASSEPGTGAYF.

This clonotype was seen repeatedly, ten times or more. This sequence joins TRBV11-2 and TRBJ2-1; 7 nucleotides align to TRBD2. The germline gives CDR1 SGHAT, CDR2 FQNNGV. The CDR3 loop spans 15 amino acids. Losses at the gene ends were 4 bases for V and 2 bases for J; bases not matched to a gene: 5. CDR3 protein: CASSSIAGPYNEQFF. In DNA, the CDR3 is TGTGCCAGCAGCTCGATAGCGGGCCCCTACAATGAGCAGTTCTTC. Full variable domain (rest looked up from reference TRBV11-2 and TRBJ2-1): EAGVAQSPRYKIIEKRQSVAFWCNPISGHATLYWYQQILGQGPKLLIQFQNNGVVDDSQLPKDRFSAERLKGVDSTLKIQPAKLEDSAVYLCASSSIAGPYNEQFFGPGTRLTVL.

This clonotype was seen a few times. The V call is TRBV27, the J call TRBJ2-5; 7 nucleotides agree with TRBD2. This CDR3 spans 17 amino acids. J lost 5 bases, V lost 6 bases, and 18 bases had no gene match. From germline, CDR1 is MNHEY and CDR2 SMNVEV (reference sequence). CDR3 DNA: TGTGCCAGCAGGCCACCCCCCGTTGCGGGAGTCGACGAGACCCAGTACTTC. It translates to CASRPPPVAGVDETQYF.

This clonotype was recorded a few times. The chain recombines TRBV12-3 or TRBV12-4 with TRBJ1-3, with D possibly being TRBD1 (6 bases). The CDR3 covers 17 residues. The germline V and J ends were trimmed by 0 bases and 0 bases, with 12 bases remaining between them. The DNA for the CDR3 is TGTGCCAGCAGTTTAGCTTTGGGACAAGGCTCTGGAAACACCATATATTTT. Amino acids: CASSLALGQGSGNTIYF.

This chain uses TRBV29-1 with TRBJ1-2, with D perhaps matching TRBD1 (6 bases). CDR1 SQVTM and CDR2 ANQGSEA come from the germline V gene. V lost 6 bases to trimming and J lost 0 bases, with 14 bases between them. The CDR3 spans 14 residues. For the CDR3, the DNA is TGCAGCGTCGCCCGGGACACAGCTAACTATGGCTACACCTTC. Protein sequence: CSVARDTANYGYTF. The whole variable domain, filled in from reference TRBV29-1 and TRBJ1-2, reads SAVISQKPSRDICQRGTSLTIQCQVDSQVTMMFWYRQQPGQSLTLIATANQGSEATYESGFVIDKFPISRPNLTFSTLTVSNMSPEDSSIYLCSVARDTANYGYTFGSGTRLTVV.

This rearrangement joins TRBV15 to TRBJ2-1, with 7 bases lining up with TRBD2. Trimming at V came to 3 bases and at J to 7 bases, leaving 9 bases not matched to a gene. The CDR3 has 15 residues. Germline lookup yields CDR1 LNHNV and CDR2 YYDKDF (reference sequence). The CDR3 bases are TGTGCCACCAGCAGCGGCCTAGCGGTAATGAATGAGCAGTTCTTC. It is translated as CATSSGLAVMNEQFF. The whole variable domain, remainder taken from reference TRBV15 and TRBJ2-1, is DAMVIQNPRYQVTQFGKPVTLSCSQTLNHNVMYWYQQKSSQAPKLLFHYYDKDFNNEADTPDNFQSRRPNTSFCFLDIRSPGLGDTAMYLCATSSGLAVMNEQFFGPGTRLTVL.

The chain joins TRBV4-1 to TRBJ2-3, with 8 bases fitting TRBD2. V was clipped by 0 bases and J by 5 bases; unmatched bases: 7. The CDR3 contains 16 residues. Germline V gives CDR1 MGHRA, CDR2 YSYEKL. This chain's CDR3 is CASSQDPAGDVDTQYF. CDR3 sequence (DNA): TGCGCCAGCAGCCAAGATCCAGCGGGGGATGTAGATACGCAGTATTTT.

The V gene is TRBV14, the J gene TRBJ2-7, with 10 bases lining up with TRBD2. The V gene end was trimmed by 4 bases and the J gene end by 3 bases; junction bases not matched to a gene: 6. The germline CDR1 and CDR2 sequences are SGHDN and FVKESK. The CDR3 has 15 residues. The CDR3 reads CASSPGLARIYEQYF. In nucleotides, the CDR3 is TGTGCCAGCAGCCCGGGACTAGCGCGAATCTACGAGCAGTACTTC.